The 23 T cell receptor beta chains below were found in one sample sequenced in a study of T-cell memory formation after mild COVID-19 (dated by TCRdb to the early 2020s). Libraries came from 5' RACE. Instrument on record: Illumina NovaSeq 6000. The public sequencing data were trimmed at Q25 with fastp and processed into clonotypes with MiXCR by TCRdb, which kept only in-frame beta chains. Rows are combined by CDR3 protein, so each entry shows the most common genes and DNA. The table for this sample lists 450,000 to 700,000 distinct CDR3 sequences; more than 15% of them were counted only once. The leading ten clones occupy about 12% of the sample. Sequenced material: PBMCs or a T cell subset sorted from them (not recorded which). The receptors derive from an adult woman who had mild COVID-19 (a few samples of this study predate the infection). The sample titles of this study are shuffled in the database, so cell type and time point are left out; the donor was told from shared clones.

This clonotype was counted only a few times. The chain has TRBV7-2 and TRBJ1-1; tentatively, D is TRBD1 (5 bases). The V gene's germline CDR1 is SGHTA and CDR2 FQGNSA. V was clipped by 6 bases and J by 0 bases, with 11 bases between them. The CDR3 is made up of 14 amino acids. The CDR3 coding sequence is TGTGCCAGCAGGCCGAGACAGATGAACACTGAAGCTTTCTTT. This sequence encodes CASRPRQMNTEAFF.

This clonotype was counted ten times or more. The chain uses TRBV4-3 and TRBJ2-7; maybe TRBD1 (6 bases). With 3 bases removed from V and 4 bases from J, the gap between germline ends came to 16 bases. CDR3 length: 15 residues. The germline V gene has CDR1 LGHNA and CDR2 YSLEER. The CDR3 sequence: CASSQARGVPYEQYF. The CDR3 DNA sequence: TGCGCCAGCAGCCAGGCCAGGGGAGTCCCTTACGAGCAGTACTTC.

This clonotype was seen a handful of times. V and J are TRBV18 and TRBJ2-7, with 8 bases lining up with TRBD2. The germline V gene has CDR1 KGHSH and CDR2 LQKENI. V lost 6 bases, J lost 4 bases, and 17 bases stayed unmatched. The CDR3 is made up of 17 amino acids. The chain's CDR3 is CASSPGPATKREYEQYF. The CDR3 bases are TGTGCCAGCTCCCCCGGGCCGGCGACTAAGCGGGAGTACGAGCAGTACTTC.

V is TRBV7-9 and J is TRBJ2-2; possible D gene TRBD1, 6 bases. Trimming pared 2 bases from V and 8 bases from J, leaving 15 bases between. This CDR3 is 15 amino acids long. Per the germline V gene, CDR1 is SEHNR and CDR2 is FQNEAQ (reference sequence). The CDR3 DNA is TGTGCCAGCAGCTTAAGGGGACACCGGACTGGGGAGCTGTTTTTT. Amino acids: CASSLRGHRTGELFF. Complete variable domain (other parts from reference TRBV7-9 and TRBJ2-2): DTGVSQNPRHKITKRGQNVTFRCDPISEHNRLYWYRQTLGQGPEFLTYFQNEAQLEKSRLLSDRFSAERPKGSFSTLEIQRTEQGDSAMYLCASSLRGHRTGELFFGEGSRLTVL.

This clonotype was found a few times. This chain uses TRBV29-1 with TRBJ2-2; tentative D call: TRBD1 (6 bases). The CDR3 is 16 residues long. Between the trimmed V and J ends, which lost 0 bases and 1 base, there was a span of 12 bases. From germline, CDR1 is SQVTM and CDR2 ANQGSEA. CDR3 DNA: TGCAGCGTTGAAGATCAGTACAGGGAGAACACCGGGGAGCTGTTTTTT. Its protein is CSVEDQYRENTGELFF.

This clonotype turned up a few times. The V gene is TRBV18, the J gene TRBJ2-1, with 10 bases aligning to TRBD1. CDR1 KGHSH and CDR2 LQKENI come from the germline V gene. The CDR3 is made up of 15 amino acids. J lost 8 bases, V lost 1 base, and 5 bases had no gene match. The CDR3 DNA reads TGTGCCAGCTCACCACAGGGACAGGGGATAGATGAGCAGTTCTTC. It codes for CASSPQGQGIDEQFF.

In this sample, this clonotype turned up a few times. The DNA of the CDR3 is TGTGCCAGCTCCTTCAGAGAGTTTGGGTACACTGAAGCTTTCTTT. It yields the protein CASSFREFGYTEAFF. V is TRBV27 and J is TRBJ1-1; D is unclear. V lost 8 bases, J lost 3 bases, and 19 bases lay in between. This CDR3 has 15 amino acids. Per germline, CDR1 MNHEY and CDR2 SMNVEV (reference sequence).

The rearrangement links TRBV27 to TRBJ2-3; no reliable D call. With 5 bases removed from V and 0 bases from J, the gap between germline ends came to 15 bases. Looked up from germline, CDR1 is MNHEY and CDR2 is SMNVEV (reference sequence). The CDR3 runs 16 residues. This CDR3 reads CASSPLDKFSTDTQYF. In nucleotides, the CDR3 is TGTGCCAGCAGTCCCCTCGACAAATTTAGCACAGATACGCAGTATTTT.

Only a few counts were recorded for this clonotype. The chain recombines TRBV18 with TRBJ2-3; unclear D gene. Trimming pared 1 base from V and 2 bases from J, leaving 10 bases between. The CDR3 loop spans 15 amino acids. From germline, CDR1 is KGHSH and CDR2 LQKENI. The CDR3 sequence: CASSPRLAVTDTQYF. CDR3 DNA sequence: TGTGCCAGCTCACCACGGCTCGCGGTCACAGATACGCAGTATTTT. Using reference TRBV18 and TRBJ2-3 for the parts outside the CDR3, the full variable domain is NAGVMQNPRHLVRRRGQEARLRCSPMKGHSHVYWYRQLPEEGLKFMVYLQKENIIDESGMPKERFSAEFPKEGPSILRIQQVVRGDSAAYFCASSPRLAVTDTQYFGPGTRLTVL.

A few counts support this clonotype. A junction end diverges from the germline sequence, so it may reflect a read error. The chain recombines TRBV6-4 with TRBJ1-1; D is uncertain. This CDR3 contains 13 residues. Germline-derived CDR1 and CDR2 are MRHNA and SNTAGT. DNA of the CDR3: TGTGCCAGCAGTGTCTATCTGAACGCTGAAGCTTTCTTT. Its translation: CASSVYLNAEAFF.

This clonotype was recorded a few times. This chain's CDR3 is CASRPQVNTEAFF. CDR3 bases: TGCGCCAGCAGACCACAGGTGAACACTGAAGCTTTCTTT. This chain connects TRBV5-1 to TRBJ1-1; tentative D call: TRBD1 (5 bases). V was pared by 5 bases and J by 0 bases, with 8 bases between. Germline V gene lookup returns CDR1 SGHRS and CDR2 YFSETQ. There are 13 residues in the CDR3. The full variable domain, completed using reference TRBV5-1 and TRBJ1-1, is KAGVTQTPRYLIKTRGQQVTLSCSPISGHRSVSWYQQTPGQGLQFLFEYFSETQRNKGNFPGRFSGRQFSNSRSEMNVSTLELGDSALYLCASRPQVNTEAFFGQGTRLTVV.

This clonotype has only a few counts. The DNA for the CDR3 is TGTGCCAGCAGCTTAGTCTTATTGGGCGAGCAGTACTTC. Its protein product is CASSLVLLGEQYF. V usage is TRBV7-2 and J usage is TRBJ2-7; D is unclear. CDR3 length equals 13 residues. Germline V gene sequence: CDR1 SGHTA, CDR2 FQGNSA. The germline V and J ends were trimmed by 1 base and 6 bases, with 10 bases remaining between them.

This clonotype was seen many times. The rearrangement uses TRBV7-9 and TRBJ2-7; D gene ambiguous. Trimming took 0 bases from V and 0 from J, leaving 6 bases between them. The CDR3 runs to 14 residues. CDR1 and CDR2 from the germline V gene are SEHNR and FQNEAQ (reference sequence). The CDR3 nucleotides read TGTGCCAGCAGCTTAGCTGCTCTCTCCTACGAGCAGTACTTC. It encodes CASSLAALSYEQYF.

V is TRBV5-1 and J is TRBJ1-6; TRBD1 might be the D (6 bases). CDR3 length equals 13 residues. Trimming stripped 4 bases from V and 16 bases from J, with 18 bases between. Germline assignment: CDR1 SGHRS and CDR2 YFSETQ. Here the CDR3 DNA reads TGCGCCAGCAGCAATATAGAGGGGGGACGGCTCCACTTT. It translates to CASSNIEGGRLHF. Drawing the rest from reference TRBV5-1 and TRBJ1-6, the complete variable domain is KAGVTQTPRYLIKTRGQQVTLSCSPISGHRSVSWYQQTPGQGLQFLFEYFSETQRNKGNFPGRFSGRQFSNSRSEMNVSTLELGDSALYLCASSNIEGGRLHFGNGTRLTVT.

The chain uses TRBV9 and TRBJ2-1; 9 bases map to TRBD2. The CDR3 is made up of 19 amino acids. Germline trimming cut 3 bases from V and 4 bases from J; bases unmatched to any gene: 17. CDR1 SGDLS and CDR2 YYNGEE come from the germline V gene. The CDR3 loop is CASSAEGTSSSKIYNEQFF. CDR3 DNA: TGTGCCAGCAGCGCGGAGGGGACTAGCAGTTCAAAGATTTACAATGAGCAGTTCTTC. Together with reference TRBV9 and TRBJ2-1, the CDR3 gives the full variable domain: DSGVTQTPKHLITATGQRVTLRCSPRSGDLSVYWYQQSLDQGLQFLIQYYNGEERAKGNILERFSAQQFPDLHSELNLSSLELGDSALYFCASSAEGTSSSKIYNEQFFGPGTRLTVL.

The chain couples TRBV7-2 to TRBJ2-3; no clear D. The CDR3 covers 13 residues. Deletions cut 1 base from V and 4 bases from J, with 6 bases between. Germline CDR1 reads SGHTA; CDR2 reads FQGNSA. CDR3 DNA sequence: TGTGCCAGCAGCTTAGTTCCAGCAGATACGCAGTATTTT. This gives the protein CASSLVPADTQYF.

A few counts support this clonotype. This rearrangement joins TRBV15 to TRBJ1-4; D is possibly TRBD1 (5 bases). Germline-derived CDR1 and CDR2 are LNHNV and YYDKDF (reference sequence). The V end was cut by 3 bases, the J end by 8 bases, with 16 bases between. This CDR3 has 15 residues. CDR3 sequence: CATSRVSRGGEKLFF. DNA for the CDR3: TGTGCCACCAGCAGGGTCAGTAGGGGAGGAGAAAAACTGTTTTTT.

This chain links TRBV30 with TRBJ1-6, with a possible D match to TRBD1 (6 bases). Trimming took 4 bases from V and 13 from J, leaving 20 bases between them. There are 14 residues in the CDR3. The V gene's germline CDR1 is GTSNPN and CDR2 SVGIG (reference sequence). The CDR3 sequence is CAWTWGANSRPLHF. DNA for the CDR3: TGTGCCTGGACCTGGGGGGCGAACAGTAGGCCCCTCCACTTT. Looking up the rest from reference TRBV30 and TRBJ1-6 gives the full variable domain: SQTIHQWPATLVQPVGSPLSLECTVEGTSNPNLYWYRQAAGRGLQLLFYSVGIGQISSEVPQNLSASRPQDRQFILSSKKLLLSDSGFYLCAWTWGANSRPLHFGNGTRLTVT.

The genes are TRBV7-9 and TRBJ2-7, with 8 positions matching TRBD1. The CDR3 has 14 residues. Per the germline V gene, CDR1 is SEHNR and CDR2 is FQNEAQ (reference sequence). After removal of 5 bases from V and 5 bases from J, the junction contained 8 bases not matched to a gene. CDR3 DNA: TGTGCCAGCAGCCCCAGGACAGGGACCCACGAGCAGTACTTC. It codes for CASSPRTGTHEQYF.

The V gene is TRBV7-9, the J gene TRBJ2-1; tentatively, D is TRBD2 (5 bases). Trimming shortened V by 1 base and J by 9 bases, and 25 bases separated the two germline ends. The length of the CDR3 is 18 residues. CDR1 is SEHNR and CDR2 is FQNEAQ in the germline V gene (reference sequence). The DNA for the CDR3 is TGTGCCAGCAGCTTAGGAGGTTTCTGGAGAACCGGGGTGAGTGAGCAGTTCTTC. It is translated as CASSLGGFWRTGVSEQFF.

This clonotype came up a few times. The CDR3 DNA sequence: TGTGCCAGTAGATTTTCGGATAGGATGAACACTGAAGCTTTCTTT. Translating gives CASRFSDRMNTEAFF. The J gene is TRBJ1-1, the V gene TRBV19; D unresolved. Germline V gene sequence: CDR1 LNHDA, CDR2 SQIVND (reference sequence). Trimming left V 6 bases short and J 0 bases short, with 14 bases between. The CDR3 sequence is 15 residues long.

The V call is TRBV9, the J call TRBJ2-7, with D perhaps matching TRBD1 or TRBD2 (6 bases each). The V and J ends lost 0 bases and 5 bases respectively, with 15 bases between them. The CDR3 covers 15 residues. Germline values: CDR1 SGDLS, CDR2 YYNGEE. CDR3 sequence: CASSVEGGIVDEQYF. The CDR3 bases are TGTGCCAGCAGCGTAGAAGGGGGGATAGTGGACGAGCAGTACTTC.

This clonotype came up many times. V and J are TRBV5-1 and TRBJ1-5; the D gene is possibly TRBD1 (5 bases). The CDR3 is made up of 14 amino acids. The germline CDR1 and CDR2 sequences are SGHRS and YFSETQ. V gave up 0 bases and J gave up 5 bases, with 9 bases separating them. CDR3 coding DNA: TGCGCCAGCAGCTTGGATGGGGCTGATCAGCCCCAGCATTTT. It codes for CASSLDGADQPQHF.